Below, 14 T cell receptor beta chains from the same sample are listed, as sequenced in a study of regulatory T cells in long-lasting Graves disease. To make TCR beta libraries, researchers used iRepertoire HTBI primers and Arm-PCR of CDR3 regions. TCRdb recomputed calls from the multiplex PCR reads with MiXCR, one row per CDR3 protein. The sample yields 240,000 or so distinct CDR3 sequences, 20% to 25% seen once. Time point reported: newly diagnosed GD, antithyroid drugs for less than 3 months. Preparation of the TCR library used RNA extracted from PBMCs. Sequenced here: peripheral blood mononuclear cells (PBMCs), sampled at new diagnosis, from a patient treated with antithyroid drugs. The receptor source for this set is a female donor with Graves disease.

This clonotype was found many times. The chain carries TRBV5-1 and TRBJ1-3, with D tentatively TRBD1 (5 bases). Germline values: CDR1 SGHRS, CDR2 YFSETQ. Trimming took off 3 bases at V and 0 bases at J, with 10 bases between the two ends. This CDR3 is 15 amino acids long. CDR3 in amino acids: CASSSGPSSGNTIYF. The CDR3 coding sequence is TGCGCCAGCAGCTCGGGACCTAGCTCTGGAAACACCATATATTTT. Combining the CDR3 with reference TRBV5-1 and TRBJ1-3 gives the whole variable domain KAGVTQTPRYLIKTRGQQVTLSCSPISGHRSVSWYQQTPGQGLQFLFEYFSETQRNKGNFPGRFSGRQFSNSRSEMNVSTLELGDSALYLCASSSGPSSGNTIYFGEGSWLTVV.

In this sample, this clonotype turned up many times. V and J are TRBV29-1 and TRBJ1-4; D is undetermined. Trimming shortened V by 1 base and J by 5 bases, and 8 bases separated the two germline ends. Germline V CDR1 and CDR2: SQVTM, ANQGSEA. The CDR3 length is 13 residues. CDR3 sequence: CSVEGSSNEKLFF. CDR3 nucleotide sequence: TGCAGCGTTGAAGGGTCGTCCAATGAAAAACTGTTTTTT. Full variable domain (rest looked up from reference TRBV29-1 and TRBJ1-4): SAVISQKPSRDICQRGTSLTIQCQVDSQVTMMFWYRQQPGQSLTLIATANQGSEATYESGFVIDKFPISRPNLTFSTLTVSNMSPEDSSIYLCSVEGSSNEKLFFGSGTQLSVL.

The rearrangement joins TRBV27 to TRBJ2-7; tentatively, D is TRBD1 (6 bases). The V end was cut by 2 bases, the J end by 3 bases, with 11 bases between. The CDR3 loop spans 14 amino acids. Germline values: CDR1 MNHEY, CDR2 SMNVEV (reference sequence). CDR3 protein: CASSLGGQLYEQYF. Here the CDR3 DNA reads TGTGCCAGCAGTTTAGGCGGACAGCTCTACGAGCAGTACTTC.

The rearrangement links TRBV7-2 to TRBJ2-1; 13 bases map to TRBD2. The junction had 2 bases not matched to a gene; V was cut back by 4 bases and J by 2 bases. CDR1 SGHTA and CDR2 FQGNSA come from the germline V gene. The CDR3 has 16 residues. This CDR3 reads CASSYGLAGAYNEQFF. For the CDR3, the DNA is TGTGCCAGCAGCTACGGACTAGCGGGAGCCTACAATGAGCAGTTCTTC.

This clonotype was seen ten or more times. The V and J genes are TRBV24-1 and TRBJ1-2, with TRBD1 matching over 10 bases. The CDR3 spans 13 residues. Germline V gene sequence: CDR1 KGHDR, CDR2 SFDVKD. With V trimmed by 10 bases and J by 7 bases, 8 bases remained unmatched. The CDR3 bases are TGTGCCACAGGGGACAGGGGTAAAAGTGGCTACACCTTC. Amino acids: CATGDRGKSGYTF.

This clonotype was seen many times. V is TRBV5-1 and J is TRBJ2-3; 11 bases line up with TRBD2. The CDR3 loop spans 16 amino acids. The V segment lost 0 bases and the J segment 7 bases; nucleotides outside the gene matches: 7. Per germline, CDR1 SGHRS and CDR2 YFSETQ. As DNA, the CDR3 is TGCGCCAGCAGCTTGGCAGGGACTAGCGGCTCAAATACGCAGTATTTT. It codes for CASSLAGTSGSNTQYF.

The sample holds many counts of this clonotype. The chain recombines TRBV5-1 with TRBJ2-3, with D perhaps matching TRBD1 or TRBD2 (6 bases each). Germline loops: CDR1 SGHRS, CDR2 YFSETQ. The V gene lost 4 bases and the J gene lost 0 bases, with 12 bases spanning the gap. The CDR3 is 15 residues long. CDR3 in amino acids: CASSIGGGSTDTQYF. The DNA of the CDR3 is TGCGCCAGCAGCATAGGAGGGGGAAGCACAGATACGCAGTATTTT.

V and J are TRBV19 and TRBJ2-1; 7 bases map to TRBD1. The CDR3 runs 12 residues. V lost 9 bases and J lost 3; bases outside the gene matches: 2. CDR1 and CDR2 from the germline V gene are LNHDA and SQIVND (reference sequence). The CDR3 coding sequence is TGTGCCAGAGGGGGCGACTACAATGAGCAGTTCTTC. Residues: CARGGDYNEQFF.

This clonotype was seen ten or more times. V and J are TRBV6-2 or TRBV6-3 and TRBJ2-3; 8 bases line up with TRBD2. Germline V CDR1 and CDR2: MNHEY, SVGEGT. This CDR3 region has 17 residues. Trimming took 3 bases from V and 0 from J; bases not matched to a gene: 8. The CDR3 DNA follows: TGTGCCAGCAGTTATAGGCCTAGCGGGCTGAGCACAGATACGCAGTATTTT. This translates into CASSYRPSGLSTDTQYF.

This clonotype was counted ten times or more. The chain links TRBV20-1 to TRBJ2-3, with a possible D match to TRBD1 (6 bases). CDR1 DFQATT and CDR2 SNEGSKA come from the germline V gene (reference sequence). The CDR3 is 13 residues long. Trimming stripped 0 bases from V and 5 bases from J, with 9 bases between. The CDR3 region has the DNA TGCAGTGCTAGAGACCTACAGGGAGATACGCAGTATTTT. As protein: CSARDLQGDTQYF.

This clonotype occurred a few times. The rearrangement links TRBV20-1 to TRBJ2-4; 7 bases match TRBD2. CDR1 is DFQATT and CDR2 is SNEGSKA in the germline V gene (reference sequence). V was clipped by 4 bases and J by 0 bases; unmatched bases: 9. CDR3 length equals 16 residues. In DNA form, the CDR3 reads TGCAGTGCTACCCCCCCTAGCGGCCTAGCCAAAAACATTCAGTACTTC. This codes for CSATPPSGLAKNIQYF.

This clonotype has at least ten counts. The chain has TRBV7-6 and TRBJ2-7; 9 bases map to TRBD1. Unmatched junction bases numbered 6, after V lost 1 base and J lost 5 bases. Germline CDR1 SGHVS, CDR2 FNYEAQ. The CDR3 runs to 15 residues. CDR3 sequence: CASSLGRDRAHEQYF. The CDR3 DNA follows: TGTGCCAGCAGCTTAGGCCGGGACAGGGCGCACGAGCAGTACTTC.

This clonotype was seen ten or more times. This chain joins TRBV27 and TRBJ2-7; D gene ambiguous. The germline CDR1 and CDR2 sequences are MNHEY and SMNVEV (reference sequence). The CDR3 runs 12 residues. V dropped 3 bases and J dropped 7 bases, with 10 bases sitting between them. CDR3 bases: TGTGCCAGCAGTTTTAAGGGTATGGAGCAGTACTTC. Protein sequence: CASSFKGMEQYF.

This clonotype appeared many times. The rearrangement uses TRBV7-2 and TRBJ1-2; 7 bases are a match to TRBD1. V lost 3 bases, J lost 8 bases, and 6 bases stayed unmatched. This CDR3 comprises 13 residues. Germline loops: CDR1 SGHTA, CDR2 FQGNSA. CDR3 amino acids: CASSLDRLAGYTF. CDR3 bases: TGTGCCAGCAGCTTGGACAGGTTGGCAGGCTACACCTTC.